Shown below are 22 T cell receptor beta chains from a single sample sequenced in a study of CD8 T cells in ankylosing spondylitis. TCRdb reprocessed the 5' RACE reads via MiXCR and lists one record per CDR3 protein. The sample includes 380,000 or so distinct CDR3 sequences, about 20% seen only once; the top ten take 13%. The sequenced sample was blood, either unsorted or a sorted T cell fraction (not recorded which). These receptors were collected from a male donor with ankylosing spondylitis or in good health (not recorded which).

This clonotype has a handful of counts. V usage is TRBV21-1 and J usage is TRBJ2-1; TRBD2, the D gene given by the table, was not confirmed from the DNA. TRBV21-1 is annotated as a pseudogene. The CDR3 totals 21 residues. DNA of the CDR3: TGTGCCAGCAGCAAAGGGGGATCAGGGAGCGGGGGGCTCCTCTCCTACAATGAGCAGTTCTTC. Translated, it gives CASSKGGSGSGGLLSYNEQFF.

CDR3 nucleotide sequence: TGCAGTGCCCTAACAGGGTTCGGGCCCGGGGAGCTGTTTTTT. This gives the protein CSALTGFGPGELFF. This sequence joins TRBV20-1 and TRBJ2-2, with D maybe TRBD1 (6 bases). Germline V gene data show CDR1 as DFQATT and CDR2 as SNEGSKA (reference sequence). The CDR3 is 14 residues long. Trimming stripped 6 bases from V and 6 bases from J, with 17 bases between.

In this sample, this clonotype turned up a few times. Here the CDR3 DNA reads TGTGCCAGCAACACACAGGGATCCCATGGCTACACCTTC. This encodes CASNTQGSHGYTF. This chain links TRBV12-3 or TRBV12-4 with TRBJ1-2; D is possibly TRBD1 (6 bases). V was clipped by 7 bases and J by 6 bases, with 15 bases between them. The CDR3 totals 13 residues.

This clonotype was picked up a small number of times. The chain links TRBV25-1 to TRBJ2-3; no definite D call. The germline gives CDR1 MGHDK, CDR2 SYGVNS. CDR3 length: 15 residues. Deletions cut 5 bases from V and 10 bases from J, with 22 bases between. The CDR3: CASSPNTLSSGAQYF. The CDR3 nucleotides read TGTGCCAGCAGTCCAAATACCCTCTCTAGTGGTGCGCAGTATTTT.

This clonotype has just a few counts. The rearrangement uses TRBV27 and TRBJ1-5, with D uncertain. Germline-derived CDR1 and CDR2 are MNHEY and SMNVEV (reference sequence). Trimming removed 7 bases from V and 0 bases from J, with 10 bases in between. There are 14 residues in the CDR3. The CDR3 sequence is CASNVGYSNQPQHF. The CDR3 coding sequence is TGTGCCAGCAATGTGGGTTATAGCAATCAGCCCCAGCATTTT.

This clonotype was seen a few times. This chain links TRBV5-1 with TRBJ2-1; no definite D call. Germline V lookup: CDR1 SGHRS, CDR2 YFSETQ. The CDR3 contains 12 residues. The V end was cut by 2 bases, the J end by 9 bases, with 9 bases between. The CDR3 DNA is TGCGCCAGCAGCTTCTCGGCATCTGAGCAGTTCTTC. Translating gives CASSFSASEQFF.

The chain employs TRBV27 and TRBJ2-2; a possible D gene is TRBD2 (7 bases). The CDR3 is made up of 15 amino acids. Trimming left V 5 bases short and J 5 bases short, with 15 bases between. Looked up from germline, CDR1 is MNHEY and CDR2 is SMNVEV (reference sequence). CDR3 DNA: TGTGCCAGCAGTCTCGGGGGGCGGGGGACCGGGGAGCTGTTTTTT. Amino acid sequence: CASSLGGRGTGELFF.

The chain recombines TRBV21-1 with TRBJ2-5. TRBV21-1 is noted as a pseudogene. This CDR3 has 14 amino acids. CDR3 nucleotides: TGTGCCAGCAGCAAAGCGCCAGGTCAAGAGACCCAGTACTTC. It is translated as CASSKAPGQETQYF.

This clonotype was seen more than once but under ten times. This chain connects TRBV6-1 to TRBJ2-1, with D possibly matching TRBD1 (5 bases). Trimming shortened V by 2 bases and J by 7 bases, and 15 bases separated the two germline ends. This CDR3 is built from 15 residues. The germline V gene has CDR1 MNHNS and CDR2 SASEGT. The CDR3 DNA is TGTGCCAGCAGTGAAATCCAGGGTTTGGTTAATGAGCAGTTCTTC. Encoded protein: CASSEIQGLVNEQFF.

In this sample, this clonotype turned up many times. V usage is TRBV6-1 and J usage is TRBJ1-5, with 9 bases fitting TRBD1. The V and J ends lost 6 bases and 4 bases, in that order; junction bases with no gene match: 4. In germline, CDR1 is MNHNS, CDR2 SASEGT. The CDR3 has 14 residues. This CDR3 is CASRGQGGNQPQHF. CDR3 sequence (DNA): TGTGCCAGCAGGGGACAGGGTGGAAATCAGCCCCAGCATTTT.

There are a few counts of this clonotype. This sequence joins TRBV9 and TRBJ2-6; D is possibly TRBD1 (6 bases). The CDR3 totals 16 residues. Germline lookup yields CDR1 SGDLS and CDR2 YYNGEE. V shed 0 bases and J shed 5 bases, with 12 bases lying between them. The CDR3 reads CASSVGQGLWANVLTF. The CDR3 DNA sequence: TGTGCCAGCAGCGTAGGGCAGGGGCTCTGGGCCAACGTCCTGACTTTC. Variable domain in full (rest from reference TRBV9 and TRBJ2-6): DSGVTQTPKHLITATGQRVTLRCSPRSGDLSVYWYQQSLDQGLQFLIQYYNGEERAKGNILERFSAQQFPDLHSELNLSSLELGDSALYFCASSVGQGLWANVLTFGAGSRLTVL.

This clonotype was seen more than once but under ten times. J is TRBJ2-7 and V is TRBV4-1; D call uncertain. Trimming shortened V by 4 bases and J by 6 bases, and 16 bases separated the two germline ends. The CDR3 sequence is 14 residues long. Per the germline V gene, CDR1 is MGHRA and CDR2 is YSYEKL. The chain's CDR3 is CASSLIPDVSEQYF. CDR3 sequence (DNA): TGCGCCAGCAGCCTCATACCCGACGTTTCCGAGCAGTACTTC.

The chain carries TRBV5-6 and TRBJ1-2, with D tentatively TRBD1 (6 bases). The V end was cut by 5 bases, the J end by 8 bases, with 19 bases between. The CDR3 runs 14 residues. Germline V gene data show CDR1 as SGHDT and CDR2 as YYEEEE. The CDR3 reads CASSLGASRLGYTF. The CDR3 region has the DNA TGTGCCAGCAGTCTGGGGGCTTCTCGGTTGGGCTACACCTTC.

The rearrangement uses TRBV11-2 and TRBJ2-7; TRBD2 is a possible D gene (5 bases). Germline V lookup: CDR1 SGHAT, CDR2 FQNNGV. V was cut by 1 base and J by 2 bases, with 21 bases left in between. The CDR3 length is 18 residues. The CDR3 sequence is CASSLGPGGRNPTYEQYF. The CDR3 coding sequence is TGTGCCAGCAGCTTAGGCCCTGGAGGACGGAACCCTACCTACGAGCAGTACTTC.

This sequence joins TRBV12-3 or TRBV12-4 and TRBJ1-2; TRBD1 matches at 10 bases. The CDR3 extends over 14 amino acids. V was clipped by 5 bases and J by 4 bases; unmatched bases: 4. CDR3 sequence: CASSGTGVTYGYTF. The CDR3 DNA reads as TGTGCCAGCAGTGGGACAGGGGTTACCTATGGCTACACCTTC.

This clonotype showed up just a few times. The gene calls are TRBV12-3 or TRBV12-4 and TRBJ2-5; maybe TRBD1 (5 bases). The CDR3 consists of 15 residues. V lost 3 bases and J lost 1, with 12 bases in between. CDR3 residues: CASSFGRDIQETQYF. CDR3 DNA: TGTGCCAGCAGTTTTGGCAGGGATATCCAAGAGACCCAGTACTTC.

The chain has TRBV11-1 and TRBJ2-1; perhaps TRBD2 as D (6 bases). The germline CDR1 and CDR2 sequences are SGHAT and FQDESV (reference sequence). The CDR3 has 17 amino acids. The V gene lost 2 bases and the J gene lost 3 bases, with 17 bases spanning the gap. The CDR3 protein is CASSLSVIRGGYNEQFF. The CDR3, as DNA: TGTGCCAGCAGCTTAAGTGTGATACGGGGAGGCTACAATGAGCAGTTCTTC.

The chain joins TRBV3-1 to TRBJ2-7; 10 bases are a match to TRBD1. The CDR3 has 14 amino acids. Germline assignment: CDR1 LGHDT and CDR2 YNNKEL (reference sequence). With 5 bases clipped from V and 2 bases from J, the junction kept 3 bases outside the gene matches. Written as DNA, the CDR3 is TGTGCCAGCAGCGACAGGGGGCACGCCTACGAGCAGTACTTC. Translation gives CASSDRGHAYEQYF.

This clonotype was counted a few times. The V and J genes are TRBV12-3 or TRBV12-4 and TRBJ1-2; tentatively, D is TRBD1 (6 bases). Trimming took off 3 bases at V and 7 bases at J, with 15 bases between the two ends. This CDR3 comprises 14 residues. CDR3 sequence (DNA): TGTGCCAGCAGTTTGCAGGGGAGAGTCTCTGGCTACACCTTC. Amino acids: CASSLQGRVSGYTF.

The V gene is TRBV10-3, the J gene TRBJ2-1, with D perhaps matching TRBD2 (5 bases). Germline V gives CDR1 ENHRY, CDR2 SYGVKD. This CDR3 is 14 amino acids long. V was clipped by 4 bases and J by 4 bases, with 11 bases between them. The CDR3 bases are TGTGCCATCAGTGGCCACGGGGTATACAATGAGCAGTTCTTC. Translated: CAISGHGVYNEQFF.

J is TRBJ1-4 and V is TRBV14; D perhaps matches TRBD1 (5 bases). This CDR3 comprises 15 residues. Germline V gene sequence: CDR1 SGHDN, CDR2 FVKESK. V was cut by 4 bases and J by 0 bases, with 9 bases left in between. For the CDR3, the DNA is TGTGCCAGCAGCCTGGGGGTCACAACTAATGAAAAACTGTTTTTT. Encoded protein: CASSLGVTTNEKLFF.

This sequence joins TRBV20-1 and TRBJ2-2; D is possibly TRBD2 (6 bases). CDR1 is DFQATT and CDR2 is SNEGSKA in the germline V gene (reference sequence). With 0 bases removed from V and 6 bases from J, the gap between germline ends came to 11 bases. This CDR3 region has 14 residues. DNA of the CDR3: TGCAGTGCTAGAGATGGAGGGGAAGCCGGGGAGCTGTTTTTT. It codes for CSARDGGEAGELFF.